A selection of T cell receptor beta chains follows, all from one sample in a study of blood T cells in healthy people across ages. TCRdb re-called the 5' RACE reads with MiXCR, one entry per CDR3 protein. The sample has hundreds of thousands of distinct CDR3 sequences; about 40% are singletons. The sample taken for sequencing was blood. The receptors shown here come from a woman between 55 and 75 years old in good health. The CDR3 runs from the conserved cysteine through the conserved F or W. D genes are given only for firm matches. Some rows mark clone size as missing; the rest say once, few, many or name a class of expanded clone.

NA,TRBJ2-3,TRBD2,TRBV7-2,TGTGCCAGCAGCTTAAACGGGAGGGACACAGATACGCAGTATTTT,CASSLNGRDTDTQYF
NA,TRBJ2-7,TRBD2,TRBV6-5,TGTGCCAGCAGTTACTCGGGCCTAGCGGGAGGGTCCTACGAGCAGTACTTC,CASSYSGLAGGSYEQYF
few,TRBJ2-3,NA,TRBV4-1,TGCGCCAGCAGCCAAGAGGTGGGATCGGTTGTTACGCAGTATTTT,CASSQEVGSVVTQYF
NA,TRBJ2-1,TRBD2,TRBV3-1,TGTGCCAGCAGCCAAGACCGCCGGCGGCGGGAGGCCTACAATGAGCAGTTCTTC,CASSQDRRRREAYNEQFF
NA,TRBJ2-5,TRBD1,TRBV6-2/TRBV6-3,TGTGCCAGCAGTTACTCGACAGGGTCACCAGATGAGCAGTACTTC,CASSYSTGSPDEQYF
NA,TRBJ1-3,NA,TRBV27,TGTGCCAGCAGTACCCAGGCGGGGGGAAACACCATATATTTT,CASSTQAGGNTIYF
few,TRBJ2-1,NA,TRBV28,TGTGCCAGCAGTCTCGGGCCCAATGAGCAGTTCTTC,CASSLGPNEQFF
NA,TRBJ1-4,TRBD1,TRBV7-9,TGTGCCAGCAGCCTGATCACGTACAGGGGTTTGGGTGAAAAACTGTTTTTT,CASSLITYRGLGEKLFF
NA,TRBJ2-7,NA,TRBV29-1,TGCAGCGTTGTGGGGGGACCAGGACCTTATGAGCAGTACTTC,CSVVGGPGPYEQYF
few,TRBJ2-5,NA,TRBV20-1,TGCAGTGCTAGAGATGAGTCCGGGGAGACCCAGTACTTC,CSARDESGETQYF
NA,TRBJ2-5,NA,TRBV4-2,TGTGCCACCAGCCGCCTTGGGGGGGCCGAGGAGACCCAGTACTTC,CATSRLGGAEETQYF
few,TRBJ2-7,TRBD1,TRBV7-9,TGTGCCAGCAGCTACTTACAGGGGGAGCAGTACTTC,CASSYLQGEQYF
NA,TRBJ2-3,NA,TRBV29-1,TGCAGCGTTGAAAACCAGGGGACAGATACGCAGTATTTT,CSVENQGTDTQYF
few,TRBJ2-1,TRBD2,TRBV20-1,TGCAGCTATACGGGACTAGCGGGAGTCAATGAGCAGTTCTTC,CSYTGLAGVNEQFF
NA,TRBJ2-1,NA,TRBV27,TGTGCCAGCAGTCGGACAGCGGGTACCTACGAGCAGTTCTTC,CASSRTAGTYEQFF
NA,TRBJ2-3,TRBD1,TRBV7-9,TGTGCCAGCAGCTTAGTGGGGTGGGACAGGTTTGAAGATACGCAGTATTTT,CASSLVGWDRFEDTQYF
NA,TRBJ1-1,NA,TRBV7-9,TGTGCCAGCAGCGCCGCATCAATGAACACTGAAGCTTTCTTT,CASSAASMNTEAFF
NA,TRBJ2-7,NA,TRBV30,TGTGCCTGGAGCACACCCGGCTACGAGCAGTACTTC,CAWSTPGYEQYF
many,TRBJ2-1,NA,TRBV6-5,TGTGCCAGCAGTTACTCCAGAAGGAAGGGGAACTACAATGAGCAGTTCTTC,CASSYSRRKGNYNEQFF
NA,TRBJ2-7,NA,TRBV3-1,TGTGCCAGCAGCGATACCTCCGAGCAGTACTTC,CASSDTSEQYF
NA,TRBJ1-2,TRBD1,TRBV3-1,TGTGCCAGCGGGACAGGGGAGGGTACTAACTATGGCTACACCTTC,CASGTGEGTNYGYTF
once,TRBJ2-1,TRBD2,TRBV27,TGTGCCAGCGGCTCGGGACTAGCGGGGAATGAGCAGTTCTTC,CASGSGLAGNEQFF
few,TRBJ2-7,TRBD1,TRBV5-1,TGCGCCAGCAGCTTGAGAACAACAGGGGGCGTTTCGTACGAGCAGTACTTC,CASSLRTTGGVSYEQYF
NA,TRBJ2-7,TRBD2,TRBV20-1,TGCAGTGCTAGCGGCTGGAGCTCCGGGAGGGCGGTCTACGAGCAGTACTTC,CSASGWSSGRAVYEQYF
NA,TRBJ2-3,NA,TRBV7-9,TGTGGCAGCAGCTTAGCGCCAGTAACGGATACGCAGTATTTT,CGSSLAPVTDTQYF
few,TRBJ2-2,TRBD2,TRBV6-5,TGTGCCAGCAGTTCCACTCGACTGGTCGCTAGCGGGAGGGACACCGGGGAGCTGTTTTTT,CASSSTRLVASGRDTGELFF
NA,TRBJ1-5,NA,TRBV10-3,TGTGCCATCAGTTCTTCGGACGGCAATCAGCCCCAGCATTTT,CAISSSDGNQPQHF
many,TRBJ2-6,NA,TRBV25-1,TGTGCCAGCAGTGCCGGGGGCTCTGGGGCCAACGTCCTGACTTTC,CASSAGGSGANVLTF
many,TRBJ2-7,NA,TRBV7-2,TGTGCCAGCAGCTGGAAGGGGTGGCGTCTCGACGAGCAGTACTTC,CASSWKGWRLDEQYF
NA,TRBJ1-4,NA,TRBV5-6,TGTGCCGGCAGTAATCCAACTAATGAAAAACTGTTTTTT,CAGSNPTNEKLFF
NA,TRBJ1-1,NA,TRBV25-1,TGTGCCAGCAGTGGTAGGGGCACTGAAGCTTTCTTT,CASSGRGTEAFF
few,TRBJ2-5,TRBD2,TRBV7-3,TGTGCCAGCAGCCCCATTCTAGCGGGATTAGAGACCCAGTACTTC,CASSPILAGLETQYF